The subject of this entry is one T cell receptor beta chain. These data are taken from a study of blood T cell repertoires in COVID-19. Across the whole study: T cells, B-cell-depleted T cells, or PBMCs provided the cDNA or gDNA that served as material.

Sequenced by immunoSEQ multiplex PCR; TCRdb stores in-frame clones only, minus some. The sample has tens of thousands of clones; roughly 80% are singletons. Deletions cut 5 bases from V and 4 bases from J, with 14 bases between. Per the germline V gene, CDR1 is SGHNT and CDR2 is YENEEA. The CDR3 length is 14 residues. This TCR came from a human donor in a cohort sampled during active COVID-19. The genes are TRBV11-3 and TRBJ2-5; D is perhaps TRBD2 (6 bases). The source material was peripheral blood. DNA for the CDR3: TGTGCCAGCAGCCCGCGACTAGAGGGAGAGACCCAGTACTTC. It translates to CASSPRLEGETQYF.